This note documents a single T cell receptor beta chain sequence. The data stem from a study of blood T cell repertoires in COVID-19. The V and J ends lost 6 bases and 2 bases respectively, with 14 bases between them. Germline V lookup: CDR1 KGHSH, CDR2 LQKENI. This CDR3 spans 15 amino acids. Using immunoSEQ multiplex PCR, the repertoire was profiled, and TCRdb retains in-frame clones only, with some absent. The sample includes about 38,000 clones, 80% to 85% of them seen just once. The sequence was collected from a man in his sixties with COVID-19, enrolled during active disease. Sequenced input: peripheral blood. J is TRBJ1-5 and V is TRBV18; D is perhaps TRBD1 (5 bases). CDR3 DNA sequence: TGTGCCAGCTCGGCAGGCAGGGATGGCAATCAGCCCCAGCATTTT. Protein sequence: CASSAGRDGNQPQHF.